Listed here are 20 T cell receptor beta chains from one sample, sequenced in a study of cytomegalovirus exposure and HLA in healthy donors. Use of 60 Vbeta and 13 Jbeta primers characterized the PCR. Repertoires were generated with immunoSEQ multiplex PCR, while TCRdb's copy carries only in-frame clones and drops some. Found here are about 150,000 clones, more than 75% of them singletons; the top ten hold around 7.8%. The source material was PBMCs. These TCRs come from a woman in her 50s in good health and CMV-seropositive.

The gene calls are TRBV4-1 and TRBJ1-2; 10 bases are shared with TRBD1. Germline V gives CDR1 MGHRA, CDR2 YSYEKL. The CDR3 spans 16 residues. The V gene end was trimmed by 4 bases and the J gene end by 1 base; junction bases not matched to a gene: 6. The CDR3 sequence is CASSRSGQGINYGYTF. DNA of the CDR3: TGCGCCAGCAGCCGATCGGGACAGGGGATTAACTATGGCTACACCTTC.

The chain links TRBV5-1 to TRBJ1-2; D is possibly TRBD1 (5 bases). Per the germline V gene, CDR1 is SGHRS and CDR2 is YFSETQ. The CDR3 extends over 14 amino acids. Trimming took off 4 bases at V and 6 bases at J, with 16 bases between the two ends. CDR3 sequence (DNA): TGCGCCAGCAGCCCCAGGCGGGGGGTTGATGGCTACACCTTC. Its protein product is CASSPRRGVDGYTF.

This clone turned up a few times. The CDR3 is CASSVSGTGSYEQYF. As DNA, the CDR3 is TGTGCCAGTAGTGTATCCGGGACAGGCTCCTACGAGCAGTACTTC. The chain links TRBV19 to TRBJ2-7; 8 bases match TRBD1. Germline V lookup: CDR1 LNHDA, CDR2 SQIVND (reference sequence). The CDR3 contains 15 residues. The V and J ends lost 5 bases and 0 bases, in that order; junction bases with no gene match: 6.

The rearrangement uses TRBV28 and TRBJ1-1, with TRBD1 matching 7 bases. There are 14 residues in the CDR3. The junction had 3 bases not matched to a gene; V was cut back by 1 base and J by 4 bases. Germline-derived CDR1 and CDR2 are MDHEN and SYDVKM. The CDR3 DNA is TGTGCCAGCAGTTTATTGACAGGGCGCACTGAAGCTTTCTTT. Translation: CASSLLTGRTEAFF.

The chain joins TRBV5-1 to TRBJ2-1, with a possible D match to TRBD2 (5 bases). V gave up 2 bases and J gave up 5 bases, with 14 bases separating them. The CDR3 runs 15 residues. Germline CDR1 is SGHRS and CDR2 is YFSETQ. CDR3 sequence (DNA): TGCGCCAGCAGCTTTGACCCCCGGGGTAACAATGAGCAGTTCTTC. This translates into CASSFDPRGNNEQFF.

This rearrangement joins TRBV11-2 to TRBJ1-2; no clear D gene. This CDR3 is 13 amino acids long. Germline V lookup: CDR1 SGHAT, CDR2 FQNNGV. Between the trimmed V and J ends, which lost 3 bases and 6 bases, there was a span of 11 bases. The CDR3 spells CASSFARNHGYTF. The CDR3 DNA reads as TGTGCCAGCAGCTTTGCCAGGAATCATGGCTACACCTTC.

The CDR3 protein is CATSSPSDRGRNEQFF. The CDR3 DNA reads as TGTGCCACCAGCAGCCCATCTGACAGGGGGCGGAATGAGCAGTTCTTC. This chain uses TRBV15 with TRBJ2-1; 10 nucleotides line up with TRBD1. J gave up 7 bases and V 3 bases, and 9 bases lay outside the gene matches. This CDR3 region has 16 residues. Germline V lookup: CDR1 LNHNV, CDR2 YYDKDF (reference sequence).

The chain recombines TRBV21-1 with TRBJ2-7; whether TRBD2, the table's D call, matches the DNA was not checked. TRBV21-1 represents a pseudogene. The CDR3 is made up of 15 amino acids. CDR3 coding DNA: TGTGCCAGCAGGCCAACCACCCCGTCCAGGAGGGAGCAGTACTTC. Its translation: CASRPTTPSRREQYF.

The rearrangement uses TRBV18 and TRBJ2-3, with D possibly being TRBD2 (5 bases). CDR1 is KGHSH and CDR2 is LQKENI in the germline V gene. Trimming removed 1 base at V and 2 bases at J, with 7 bases between. This CDR3 comprises 14 residues. The CDR3 DNA is TGTGCCAGCTCACCACAGAGGGTCACAGATACGCAGTATTTT. Encoded protein: CASSPQRVTDTQYF.

This clone was counted a few times. This chain joins TRBV6-5 and TRBJ1-5; TRBD1 might be the D (6 bases). The CDR3 length is 15 residues. V lost 5 bases, J lost 0 bases, and 11 bases lay in between. Germline V gene lookup returns CDR1 MNHEY and CDR2 SVGAGI. CDR3 coding DNA: TGTGCCAGCAGTCCTGGACAGTATAGCAATCAGCCCCAGCATTTT. Translating it yields CASSPGQYSNQPQHF.

In nucleotides, the CDR3 is TGCGCCAGCAGCTTGGAAGGGACTAGCGGAGCGGAGACCCAGTACTTC. It yields the protein CASSLEGTSGAETQYF. This sequence joins TRBV5-1 and TRBJ2-5, with 11 bases that match TRBD2. Germline V lookup: CDR1 SGHRS, CDR2 YFSETQ. V lost 0 bases, J lost 5 bases, and 6 bases stayed unmatched. This CDR3 is built from 16 residues.

V and J are TRBV10-1 and TRBJ2-2, with TRBD2 identical over 7 bases. The CDR3 extends over 15 amino acids. Germline loops: CDR1 WNHNN, CDR2 SYGVQD (reference sequence). After removal of 6 bases from V and 5 bases from J, the junction contained 9 bases not matched to a gene. The CDR3 coding sequence is TGCGCCAGCAGGAGCGGGGAGGAGGAGACCGGGGAGCTGTTTTTT. It translates to CASRSGEEETGELFF.

The table lists this clone with a few counts. This chain connects TRBV7-8 to TRBJ2-5; 8 bases line up with TRBD2. CDR3 size: 18 residues. Trimming cost V 2 bases and J 0 bases; bases outside gene matches: 11. Looked up from germline, CDR1 is SGHVS and CDR2 is FQNEAQ. The CDR3 nucleotides read TGTGCCAGCAGCTTAACCCCCCGATGGACTAGCTACCAAGAGACCCAGTACTTC. Translated, it gives CASSLTPRWTSYQETQYF.

V gene TRBV18 combines with J gene TRBJ2-1; 7 bases fit TRBD1. In germline, CDR1 is KGHSH, CDR2 LQKENI. V shed 4 bases, J shed 14 bases, and the junction held 14 bases outside the gene matches. This CDR3 comprises 14 residues. The CDR3 DNA reads TGTGCCAGCTCACTATCAACAGGGGCCGGTTCCGAGTTCTTC. Amino acid sequence: CASSLSTGAGSEFF.

The sample holds one count of this clone. The chain combines TRBV29-1 with TRBJ2-7; 10 nucleotides match TRBD2. CDR3 length equals 17 residues. Looked up from germline, CDR1 is SQVTM and CDR2 is ANQGSEA. V shed 6 bases, J shed 3 bases, and the junction held 17 bases outside the gene matches. CDR3 loop: CSVRGKPSGRDFYEQYF. CDR3 in DNA: TGCAGCGTAAGGGGGAAACCGAGCGGGAGGGATTTCTACGAGCAGTACTTC.

This clone showed up just a few times. V usage is TRBV30 and J usage is TRBJ2-6; the match to TRBD2 covers 7 bases. In germline, CDR1 is GTSNPN, CDR2 SVGIG (reference sequence). The CDR3 loop spans 19 amino acids. V was pared by 2 bases and J by 0 bases, with 13 bases of the junction left unmatched. CDR3 amino acids: CAWSSTGTGGYSGANVLTF. The CDR3 DNA reads TGTGCCTGGAGTTCGACCGGGACGGGAGGTTACTCTGGGGCCAACGTCCTGACTTTC.

The chain joins TRBV5-1 to TRBJ2-2; 8 bases map to TRBD2. Per germline, CDR1 SGHRS and CDR2 YFSETQ. The length of the CDR3 is 15 residues. The V and J ends lost 4 bases and 6 bases, in that order; junction bases with no gene match: 8. CDR3 coding DNA: TGCGCCAGCAGCCCCCGGCCCGGGGGGGCCGGGGAGCTGTTTTTT. Encoded protein: CASSPRPGGAGELFF.

V usage is TRBV15 and J usage is TRBJ2-5, with a possible D match to TRBD2 (6 bases). Deletions cut 3 bases from V and 1 base from J, with 12 bases between. CDR1 LNHNV and CDR2 YYDKDF come from the germline V gene (reference sequence). The CDR3 loop spans 15 amino acids. Written as DNA, the CDR3 is TGTGCCACCAGCAGGCCAGCAGCGGGCCAAGAGACCCAGTACTTC. This encodes CATSRPAAGQETQYF.

The chain recombines TRBV5-4 with TRBJ1-2; 9 nucleotides line up with TRBD1. V was clipped by 5 bases and J by 6 bases; unmatched bases: 8. The CDR3 extends over 14 amino acids. Germline CDR1 reads SGHNT; CDR2 reads YYREEE (reference sequence). The CDR3 sequence is CASSPRGQGHGYTF. In DNA, the CDR3 is TGTGCCAGCAGTCCGCGTGGACAGGGGCATGGCTACACCTTC.

V and J are TRBV7-2 and TRBJ2-1; D not certain. Germline V gene lookup returns CDR1 SGHTA and CDR2 FQGNSA. The CDR3 is made up of 12 amino acids. Trimming stripped 0 bases from V and 10 bases from J, with 7 bases between. DNA of the CDR3: TGTGCCAGCAGCTTAGCGGCGCGGGAGCAGTTCTTC. Protein: CASSLAAREQFF. The full variable domain, in which reference TRBV7-2 and TRBJ2-1 provide the parts outside the CDR3, is GAGVSQSPSNKVTEKGKDVELRCDPISGHTALYWYRQSLGQGLEFLIYFQGNSAPDKSGLPSDRFSAERTGGSVSTLTIQRTQQEDSAVYLCASSLAAREQFFGPGTRLTVL.